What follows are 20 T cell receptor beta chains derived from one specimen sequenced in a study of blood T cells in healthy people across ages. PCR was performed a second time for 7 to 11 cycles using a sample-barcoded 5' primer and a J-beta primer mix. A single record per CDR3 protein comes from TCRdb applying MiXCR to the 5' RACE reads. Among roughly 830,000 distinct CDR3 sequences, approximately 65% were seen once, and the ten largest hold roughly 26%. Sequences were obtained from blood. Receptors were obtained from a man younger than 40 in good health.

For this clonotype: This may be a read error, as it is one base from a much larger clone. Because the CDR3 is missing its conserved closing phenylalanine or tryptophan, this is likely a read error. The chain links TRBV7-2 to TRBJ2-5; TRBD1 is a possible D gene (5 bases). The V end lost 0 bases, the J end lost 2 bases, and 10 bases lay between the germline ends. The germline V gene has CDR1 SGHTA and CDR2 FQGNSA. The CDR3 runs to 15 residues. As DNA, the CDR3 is TGTGCCAGCAGCTTAGCTTATGACAGACAAGAGACCCAGTACTAC. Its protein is CASSLAYDRQETQYY.

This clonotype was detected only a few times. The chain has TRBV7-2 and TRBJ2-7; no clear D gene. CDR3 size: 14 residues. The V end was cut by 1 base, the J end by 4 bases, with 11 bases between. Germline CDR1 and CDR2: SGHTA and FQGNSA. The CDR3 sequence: CASSLDWVFYEQYF. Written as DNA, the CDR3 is TGTGCCAGCAGCTTAGATTGGGTCTTTTACGAGCAGTACTTC. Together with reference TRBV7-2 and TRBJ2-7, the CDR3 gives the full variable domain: GAGVSQSPSNKVTEKGKDVELRCDPISGHTALYWYRQSLGQGLEFLIYFQGNSAPDKSGLPSDRFSAERTGGSVSTLTIQRTQQEDSAVYLCASSLDWVFYEQYFGPGTRLTVT.

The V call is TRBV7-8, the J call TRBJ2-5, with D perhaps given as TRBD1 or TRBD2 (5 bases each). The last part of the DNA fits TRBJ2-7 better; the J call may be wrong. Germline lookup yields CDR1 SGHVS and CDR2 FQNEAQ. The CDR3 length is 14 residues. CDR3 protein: CASSPPGPYYEQYF. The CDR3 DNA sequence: TGTGCCAGCAGCCCCCCGGGACCTTACTACGAGCAGTACTTC.

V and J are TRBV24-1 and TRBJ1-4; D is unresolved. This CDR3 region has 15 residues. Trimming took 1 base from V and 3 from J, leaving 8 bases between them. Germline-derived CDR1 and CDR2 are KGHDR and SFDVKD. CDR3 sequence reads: CATSDLIASNEKLFF. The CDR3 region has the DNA TGTGCCACCAGTGATTTAATCGCGTCTAATGAAAAACTGTTTTTT.

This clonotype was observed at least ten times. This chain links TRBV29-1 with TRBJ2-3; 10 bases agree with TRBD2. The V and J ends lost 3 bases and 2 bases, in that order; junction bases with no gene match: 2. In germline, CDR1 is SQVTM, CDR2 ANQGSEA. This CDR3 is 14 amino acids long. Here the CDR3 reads CSVDTSGITDTQYF. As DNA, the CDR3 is TGCAGCGTTGATACTAGCGGGATCACAGATACGCAGTATTTT.

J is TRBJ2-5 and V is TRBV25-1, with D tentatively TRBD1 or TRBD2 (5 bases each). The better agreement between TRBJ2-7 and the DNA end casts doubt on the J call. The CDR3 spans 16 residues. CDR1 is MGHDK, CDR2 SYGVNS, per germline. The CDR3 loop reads CASSEFGTAYQYEQYF. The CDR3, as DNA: TGTGCCAGCAGTGAATTTGGGACCGCTTATCAATACGAGCAGTACTTC.

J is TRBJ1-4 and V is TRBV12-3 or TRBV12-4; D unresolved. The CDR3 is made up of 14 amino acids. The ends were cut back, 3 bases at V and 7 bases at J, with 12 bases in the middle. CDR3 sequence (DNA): TGTGCCAGCAGTTTGCGAGGCTTTGGTGAAAAACTGTTTTTT. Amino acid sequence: CASSLRGFGEKLFF.

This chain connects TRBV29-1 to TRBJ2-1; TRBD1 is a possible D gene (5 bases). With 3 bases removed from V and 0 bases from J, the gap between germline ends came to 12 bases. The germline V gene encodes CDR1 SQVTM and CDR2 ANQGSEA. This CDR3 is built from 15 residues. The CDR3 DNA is TGCAGCGTTGAGACAGTAAGGAACTCCTACAATGAGCAGTTCTTC. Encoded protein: CSVETVRNSYNEQFF.

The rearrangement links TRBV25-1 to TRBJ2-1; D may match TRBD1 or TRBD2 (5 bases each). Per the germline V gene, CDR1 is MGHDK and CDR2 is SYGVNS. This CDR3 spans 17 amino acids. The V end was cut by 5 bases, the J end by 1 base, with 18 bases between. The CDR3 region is CASSPGPTWGSYNEQFF. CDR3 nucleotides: TGTGCCAGCAGTCCGGGACCCACCTGGGGGTCCTACAATGAGCAGTTCTTC.

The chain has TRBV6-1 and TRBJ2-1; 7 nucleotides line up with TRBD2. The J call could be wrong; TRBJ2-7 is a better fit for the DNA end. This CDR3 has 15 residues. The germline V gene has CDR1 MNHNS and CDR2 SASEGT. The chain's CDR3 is CASSTSVGSYNEQYF. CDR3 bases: TGTGCCAGCAGTACTAGCGTGGGGTCCTACAATGAGCAGTACTTC.

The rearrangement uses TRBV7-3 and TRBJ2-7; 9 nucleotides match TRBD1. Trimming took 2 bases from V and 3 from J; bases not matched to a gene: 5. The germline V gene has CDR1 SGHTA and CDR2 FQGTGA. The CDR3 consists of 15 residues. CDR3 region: CASSLGQGSLYEQYF. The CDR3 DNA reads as TGTGCCAGCAGCTTAGGACAGGGGAGTCTCTACGAGCAGTACTTC. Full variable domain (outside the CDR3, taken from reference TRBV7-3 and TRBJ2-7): GAGVSQTPSNKVTEKGKYVELRCDPISGHTALYWYRQSLGQGPEFLIYFQGTGAADDSGLPNDRFFAVRPEGSVSTLKIQRTERGDSAVYLCASSLGQGSLYEQYFGPGTRLTVT.

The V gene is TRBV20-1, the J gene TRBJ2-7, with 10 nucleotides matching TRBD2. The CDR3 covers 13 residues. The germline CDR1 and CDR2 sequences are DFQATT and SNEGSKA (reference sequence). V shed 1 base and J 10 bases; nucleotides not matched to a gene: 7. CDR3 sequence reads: CSARVPSGGEQYF. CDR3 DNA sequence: TGCAGTGCTAGAGTCCCTAGCGGGGGTGAACAGTACTTC.

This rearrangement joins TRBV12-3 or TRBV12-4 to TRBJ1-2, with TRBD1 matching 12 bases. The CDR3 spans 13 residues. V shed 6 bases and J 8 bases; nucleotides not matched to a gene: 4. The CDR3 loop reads CASSRDRGRGYTF. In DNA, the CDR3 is TGTGCCAGCAGCCGGGACAGGGGGCGCGGCTACACCTTC.

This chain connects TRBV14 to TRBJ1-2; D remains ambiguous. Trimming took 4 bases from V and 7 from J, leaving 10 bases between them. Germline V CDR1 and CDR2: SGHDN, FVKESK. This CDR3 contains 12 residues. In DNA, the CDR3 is TGTGCCAGCAGCCTTTCCTCGGTTGGCTACACCTTC. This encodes CASSLSSVGYTF.

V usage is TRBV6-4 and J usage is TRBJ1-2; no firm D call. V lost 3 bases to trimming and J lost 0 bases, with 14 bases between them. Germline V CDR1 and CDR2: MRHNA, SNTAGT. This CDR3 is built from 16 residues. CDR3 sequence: CASSEEARFPNYGYTF. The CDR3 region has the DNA TGTGCCAGCAGTGAGGAGGCAAGGTTCCCTAACTATGGCTACACCTTC.

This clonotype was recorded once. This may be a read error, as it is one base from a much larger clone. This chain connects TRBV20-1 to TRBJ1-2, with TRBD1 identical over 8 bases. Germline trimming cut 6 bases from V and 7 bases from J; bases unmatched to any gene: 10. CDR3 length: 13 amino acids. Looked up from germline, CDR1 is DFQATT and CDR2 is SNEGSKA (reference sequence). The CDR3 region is CSAATGVQVGYTF. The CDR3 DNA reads TGCAGTGCCGCGACAGGGGTTCAGGTTGGCTACACCTTC.

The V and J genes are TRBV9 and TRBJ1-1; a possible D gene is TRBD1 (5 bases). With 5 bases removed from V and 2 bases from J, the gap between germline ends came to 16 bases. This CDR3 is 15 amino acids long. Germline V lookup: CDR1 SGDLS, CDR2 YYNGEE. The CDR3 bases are TGTGCCAGCAGTCCAGGGTGGGGTAGAAACACTGAAGCTTTCTTT. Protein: CASSPGWGRNTEAFF.

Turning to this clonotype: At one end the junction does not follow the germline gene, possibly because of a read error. CDR3 nucleotide sequence: TGTGCCGGCAGTTACCGGGCAGCAGGGGAGTCCTACGAGCAGTACTTC. The encoded protein is CAGSYRAAGESYEQYF. The chain recombines TRBV6-2 or TRBV6-3 with TRBJ2-7; a weak D match, TRBD1 (6 bases). The germline CDR1 and CDR2 sequences are MNHEY and SVGEGT. The CDR3 is 16 amino acids.

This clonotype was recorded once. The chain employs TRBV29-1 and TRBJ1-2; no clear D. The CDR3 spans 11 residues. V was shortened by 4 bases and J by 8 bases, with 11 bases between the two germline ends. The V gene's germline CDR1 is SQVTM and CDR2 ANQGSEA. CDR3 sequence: CSVVVTGGYTF. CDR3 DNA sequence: TGCAGCGTTGTAGTTACGGGGGGCTACACCTTC.

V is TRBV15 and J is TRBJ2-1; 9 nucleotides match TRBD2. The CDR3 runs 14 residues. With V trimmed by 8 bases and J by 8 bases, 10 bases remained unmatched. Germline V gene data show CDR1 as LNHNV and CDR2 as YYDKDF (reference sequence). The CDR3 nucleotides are TGTGCCACCTGTGCGGGGGGGATGTCGGATGAGCAGTTCTTC. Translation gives CATCAGGMSDEQFF.